This T cell receptor (beta chain) was found in a study of CD8 T cells in Susac syndrome. The study, taken as a whole, reports: The study recognized that the number of individuals in its TCR sequencing and HLA analysis was relatively small.

RNA amounts of about 0.5 to 1 ug underwent reverse transcription with random hexamers. TCR beta CDR3 was amplified by immunoSEQ covering 54 Vbeta and 13 Jbeta. TCRdb used MiXCR to reprocess the immunoSEQ multiplex PCR reads, holding one entry per CDR3 protein. Of 400,000 or so distinct CDR3 sequences listed, approximately 89% are singletons. The CDR3 has 16 residues. The junction had 3 bases not matched to a gene; V was cut back by 0 bases and J by 1 base. In germline, CDR1 is SEHNR, CDR2 FQNEAQ (reference sequence). Concerning this clonotype: Its target is unknown.

Isolation of CD8+ and CD4+ T cells was performed negatively, whereas enrichment of TEMRA cells was done by FACS. Material: CD8+ T cells from PBMCs. The clonotype originates from a human donor with multiple sclerosis. This chain links TRBV7-9 with TRBJ2-7; 10 bases are shared with TRBD1. The chain's CDR3 is CASSLARTGGSYEQYF. The CDR3 DNA reads as TGTGCCAGCAGCTTAGCCCGGACAGGGGGTTCCTACGAGCAGTACTTC.